Below, 10 T cell receptor beta chains from the same sample are listed, as sequenced in a study of T cell clonotyping in hematopoietic cell transplantation. The repertoire was sequenced with immunoSEQ multiplex PCR; TCRdb's copy has only in-frame clones and lacks some. Here the sample spans about 12,000 clones, 70% to 85% being singletons. Sequenced here: PBMCs, sampled 100 days after allogeneic stem cell transplant. These receptors originate from a female patient aged 40-49 years who had an allogeneic stem cell transplant from a related donor, so T cells may come from the graft donor. Some clones in this sample may be carry-over from other donors' samples.

This clone is deemed medium-sized. The J gene is TRBJ2-5, the V gene TRBV7-9, with a possible D match to TRBD2 (5 bases). The CDR3 loop spans 14 amino acids. CDR1 is SEHNR, CDR2 FQNEAQ, per germline (reference sequence). V lost 4 bases, J lost 3 bases, and 12 bases lay in between. CDR3: CASSSLEGKETQYF. Written as DNA, the CDR3 is TGTGCCAGCAGCTCCCTTGAGGGTAAAGAGACCCAGTACTTC.

This chain uses TRBV2 with TRBJ1-6; the D is unclear. CDR1 is SNHLY, CDR2 FYNNEI, per germline. The CDR3 is made up of 12 amino acids. Deletions cut 5 bases from V and 8 bases from J, with 7 bases between. CDR3 sequence: CASSLLYSPLHF. CDR3 bases: TGTGCCAGCAGTCTCCTCTATTCACCCCTCCACTTT.

The gene calls are TRBV19 and TRBJ2-2; D unclear. Germline V gene sequence: CDR1 LNHDA, CDR2 SQIVND (reference sequence). V dropped 1 base and J dropped 8 bases, with 5 bases sitting between them. The CDR3 contains 12 residues. CDR3 loop: CASSIGQGELFF. CDR3 DNA sequence: TGTGCCAGTAGTATAGGGCAGGGGGAGCTGTTTTTT.

This chain uses TRBV29-1 with TRBJ2-3; D perhaps matches TRBD1 (6 bases). The CDR3 has 14 residues. With 4 bases removed from V and 0 bases from J, the gap between germline ends came to 11 bases. Looked up from germline, CDR1 is SQVTM and CDR2 is ANQGSEA. The CDR3 DNA follows: TGCAGCGTTGTGGGGGACACTAGCACAGATACGCAGTATTTT. Its protein is CSVVGDTSTDTQYF.

The chain joins TRBV4-1 to TRBJ1-2, with D unresolved. The length of the CDR3 is 12 residues. Trimming left V 5 bases short and J 10 bases short, with 14 bases between. The germline CDR1 and CDR2 sequences are MGHRA and YSYEKL. The CDR3, as DNA: TGCGCCAGCAGCGGAGGTACATTGGACTACACCTTC. Translation gives CASSGGTLDYTF.

The chain joins TRBV28 to TRBJ2-7, with D hard to call. V was cut by 7 bases and J by 1 base, with 8 bases left in between. Germline V gives CDR1 MDHEN, CDR2 SYDVKM. This CDR3 is built from 12 residues. Here the CDR3 reads CASTGLSYEQYF. The CDR3 coding sequence is TGTGCCAGCACCGGGTTATCCTACGAGCAGTACTTC. Full variable domain (outside the CDR3, taken from reference TRBV28 and TRBJ2-7): DVKVTQSSRYLVKRTGEKVFLECVQDMDHENMFWYRQDPGLGLRLIYFSYDVKMKEKGDIPEGYSVSREKKERFSLILESASTNQTSMYLCASTGLSYEQYFGPGTRLTVT.

The chain carries TRBV2 and TRBJ2-5, with D maybe TRBD2 (6 bases). Germline V gene lookup returns CDR1 SNHLY and CDR2 FYNNEI. The CDR3 length is 15 residues. The ends were cut back, 4 bases at V and 5 bases at J, with 17 bases in the middle. CDR3 sequence (DNA): TGTGCCAGCAGTGGGGTGGAGACTGGAGGGGAGACCCAGTACTTC. This encodes CASSGVETGGETQYF.

This clone was detected only a few times. V and J are TRBV30 and TRBJ2-3; D possibly matches TRBD1 or TRBD2 (5 bases each). V was trimmed by 2 bases and J by 0 bases, leaving 12 bases between them. This CDR3 contains 15 residues. Per germline, CDR1 GTSNPN and CDR2 SVGIG (reference sequence). The CDR3 loop reads CAWSPLGDSTDTQYF. The DNA for the CDR3 is TGTGCCTGGAGTCCCCTCGGGGACAGCACAGATACGCAGTATTTT.

Turning to this clone: Germline is not matched at one junction end, which may reflect a read error. This chain uses TRBV7-9 with TRBJ2-7; D is uncertain. CDR3 length: 12 amino acids. Germline CDR1 and CDR2: SEHNR and FQNEAQ (reference sequence). DNA for the CDR3: TGTGCCAGCAGCTTATTGCAGACCGAGCAGTGCTTC. Its protein product is CASSLLQTEQCF.

A single count supports this clone. J is TRBJ2-3 and V is TRBV27; D unresolved. The CDR3 runs 13 residues. Germline V gene sequence: CDR1 MNHEY, CDR2 SMNVEV (reference sequence). Trimming stripped 5 bases from V and 4 bases from J, with 10 bases between. The CDR3 protein is CASSRHLSDTQYF. Written as DNA, the CDR3 is TGTGCCAGCAGTCGACACCTCTCAGATACGCAGTATTTT.